This TCR beta chain was documented in a study of naive and memory T cell subsets. Study findings and constraints: Reportedly, tuberculin skin test sites gave far more TCRs than other biopsies.

The table lists this clonotype with many counts. Its specificity is unknown. Four PCR rounds used nested alpha and beta constant region primers plus the SP2 primer. Using its own MiXCR run on the UMI-ligation and nested PCR reads, TCRdb lists one record per CDR3 protein. The sample carries approximately 21,000 distinct CDR3 sequences, approximately 6% recorded once. The treatment: skin biopsy from PPD injection site in Mantoux-positive individual. An oligonucleotide containing a UMI was ligated to the 3' end of TCR cDNA. Biopsied sites were PPD injections in people with a positive Mantoux test. The sequencing used skin, collected from a tuberculin skin test site. This clonotype was obtained from an adult in good health.

The CDR3 bases are TGTGCCAGCAGCCTCGGACAGGGAGCAGATACGCAGTATTTT. Translating gives CASSLGQGADTQYF. This chain connects TRBV12-3 or TRBV12-4 to TRBJ2-3, with 8 nucleotides matching TRBD1. Trimming removed 6 bases from V and 4 bases from J; junction bases left unmatched: 6. There are 14 residues in the CDR3.